The 6 T cell receptor beta chains below all came from one sample that was sequenced in a study of a mutant IDH1 vaccine in newly diagnosed glioma. The data were produced by immunoSEQ multiplex PCR, yet TCRdb's version contains in-frame clones alone and is incomplete. The repertoire consists of some 60,000 clones, with 81% occurring once and the leading ten covering roughly 5.7%. Time point given: week 35, safety follow-up. All doses held 300 ug of mutant IDH1 20-mer peptide, with topical imiquimod. These receptors' targets are unknown. Sequences were derived from PBMCs, sampled from a glioma patient whose treatment included an IDH1 peptide vaccine. These receptors were obtained from a man aged 40-49 years with glioma.

The chain is built from TRBV7-2 and TRBJ2-6; D possibly uses TRBD1 or TRBD2 (6 bases each). V dropped 2 bases and J dropped 4 bases, with 15 bases sitting between them. This CDR3 comprises 17 residues. Germline CDR1 and CDR2: SGHTA and FQGNSA. As DNA, the CDR3 is TGTGCCAGCAGCTTAAGGAGGGGGGCAAGAGGGGCCAACGTCCTGACTTTC. Translation: CASSLRRGARGANVLTF.

The rearrangement joins TRBV19 to TRBJ2-6, with D perhaps TRBD1 (5 bases). This CDR3 comprises 16 residues. Germline V CDR1 and CDR2: LNHDA, SQIVND (reference sequence). Trimming pared 5 bases from V and 0 bases from J, leaving 11 bases between. The CDR3 sequence: CASSPQGSSGANVLTF. DNA for the CDR3: TGTGCCAGTAGTCCCCAGGGATCCTCTGGGGCCAACGTCCTGACTTTC.

This chain joins TRBV7-2 and TRBJ2-7; maybe TRBD2 (6 bases). Looked up from germline, CDR1 is SGHTA and CDR2 is FQGNSA. CDR3 length equals 17 residues. Trimming stripped 4 bases from V and 2 bases from J, with 21 bases between. The CDR3 bases are TGTGCCAGCAGCTCTATACCCGCCGTAGAGCGGGCCTACGAGCAGTACTTC. It is translated as CASSSIPAVERAYEQYF.

The CDR3 region has the DNA TGTGCCAGCAGTAAGACGACTAGCGGGGAGCAGTACTTC. Translation: CASSKTTSGEQYF. This chain links TRBV2 with TRBJ2-7, with 10 positions matching TRBD2. V shed 5 bases and J 7 bases; nucleotides not matched to a gene: 5. Germline loops: CDR1 SNHLY, CDR2 FYNNEI. The CDR3 loop spans 13 amino acids.

CDR3 residues: CAITAGGTDTQYF. The CDR3 nucleotides read TGTGCCATCACAGCGGGGGGCACAGATACGCAGTATTTT. J is TRBJ2-3 and V is TRBV10-3, with 8 nucleotides matching TRBD2. CDR1 is ENHRY and CDR2 is SYGVKD in the germline V gene. V lost 7 bases to trimming and J lost 1 base; unmatched junction nucleotides: 1. The CDR3 is 13 residues long.

The rearrangement joins TRBV5-1 to TRBJ2-3; 7 nucleotides agree with TRBD1. The CDR3 length is 16 residues. The germline gives CDR1 SGHRS, CDR2 YFSETQ. V trimming: 0 bases; J trimming: 0 bases; junction bases outside the gene matches: 4. The CDR3 spells CASSLAGTASTDTQYF. The DNA of the CDR3 is TGCGCCAGCAGCTTGGCGGGGACAGCTAGCACAGATACGCAGTATTTT.